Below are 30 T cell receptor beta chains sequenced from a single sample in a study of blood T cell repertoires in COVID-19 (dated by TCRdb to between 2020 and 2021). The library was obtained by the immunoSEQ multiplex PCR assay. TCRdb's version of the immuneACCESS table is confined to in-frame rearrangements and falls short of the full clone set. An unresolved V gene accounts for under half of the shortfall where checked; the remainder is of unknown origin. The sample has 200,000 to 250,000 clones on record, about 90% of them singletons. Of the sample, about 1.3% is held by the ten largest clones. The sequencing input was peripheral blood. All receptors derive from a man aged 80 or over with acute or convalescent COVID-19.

CDR3 protein: CASSGLAGGPGSYNEQFF. DNA of the CDR3: TGCGCCAGCAGTGGCCTAGCGGGGGGGCCGGGCTCCTACAATGAGCAGTTCTTC. The chain joins TRBV10-2 to TRBJ2-1, with 12 bases fitting TRBD2. Germline V gene sequence: CDR1 WSHSY, CDR2 SAAADI. The CDR3 has 18 residues. The junction had 7 bases not matched to a gene; V was cut back by 4 bases and J by 0 bases.

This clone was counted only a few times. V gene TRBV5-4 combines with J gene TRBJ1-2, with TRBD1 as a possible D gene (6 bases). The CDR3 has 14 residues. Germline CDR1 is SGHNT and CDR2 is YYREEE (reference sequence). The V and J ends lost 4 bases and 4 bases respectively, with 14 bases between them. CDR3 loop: CASSPTGYAYGYTF. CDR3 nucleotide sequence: TGTGCCAGCAGCCCAACAGGGTATGCCTATGGCTACACCTTC. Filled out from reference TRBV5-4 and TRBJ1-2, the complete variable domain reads ETGVTQSPTHLIKTRGQQVTLRCSSQSGHNTVSWYQQALGQGPQFIFQYYREEENGRGNFPPRFSGLQFPNYSSELNVNALELDDSALYLCASSPTGYAYGYTFGSGTRLTVV.

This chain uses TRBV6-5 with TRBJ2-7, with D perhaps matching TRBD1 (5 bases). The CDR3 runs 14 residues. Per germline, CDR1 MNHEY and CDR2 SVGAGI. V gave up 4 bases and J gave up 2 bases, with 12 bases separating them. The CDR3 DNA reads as TGTGCCAGCAGTTTTTCGGCAGGGACCTACGAGCAGTACTTC. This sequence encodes CASSFSAGTYEQYF.

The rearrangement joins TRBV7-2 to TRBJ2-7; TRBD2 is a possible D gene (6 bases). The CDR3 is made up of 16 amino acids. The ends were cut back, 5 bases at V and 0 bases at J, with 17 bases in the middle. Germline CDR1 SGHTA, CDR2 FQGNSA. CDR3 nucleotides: TGTGCCAGCAGCCTCCGTGGGGGAGGACTCTCCTACGAGCAGTACTTC. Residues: CASSLRGGGLSYEQYF.

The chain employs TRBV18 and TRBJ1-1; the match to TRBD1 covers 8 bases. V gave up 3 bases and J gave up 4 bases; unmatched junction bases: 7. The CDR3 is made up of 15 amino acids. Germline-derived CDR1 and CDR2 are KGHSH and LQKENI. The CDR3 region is CASSPPGQELTEAFF. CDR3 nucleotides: TGTGCCAGCTCACCCCCGGGACAGGAACTCACTGAAGCTTTCTTT.

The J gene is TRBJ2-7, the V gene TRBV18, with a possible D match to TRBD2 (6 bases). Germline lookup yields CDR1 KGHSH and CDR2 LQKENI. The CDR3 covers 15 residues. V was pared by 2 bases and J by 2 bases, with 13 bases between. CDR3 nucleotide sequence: TGTGCCAGCTCACCAGGCCTAGCGTTGACCTACGAGCAGTACTTC. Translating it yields CASSPGLALTYEQYF.

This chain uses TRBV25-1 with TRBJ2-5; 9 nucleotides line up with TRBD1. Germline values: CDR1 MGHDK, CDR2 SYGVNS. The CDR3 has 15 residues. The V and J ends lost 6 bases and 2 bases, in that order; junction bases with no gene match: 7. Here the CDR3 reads CASSHPGTGQETQYF. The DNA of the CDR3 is TGTGCCAGCAGCCATCCCGGGACAGGGCAAGAGACCCAGTACTTC.

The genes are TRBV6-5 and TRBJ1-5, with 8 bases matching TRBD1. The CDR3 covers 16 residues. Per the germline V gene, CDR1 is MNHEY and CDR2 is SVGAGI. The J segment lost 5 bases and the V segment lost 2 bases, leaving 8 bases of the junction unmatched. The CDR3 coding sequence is TGTGCCAGCAGTTACATCCCGACAGGGGTCGATCAGCCCCAGCATTTT. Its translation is CASSYIPTGVDQPQHF.

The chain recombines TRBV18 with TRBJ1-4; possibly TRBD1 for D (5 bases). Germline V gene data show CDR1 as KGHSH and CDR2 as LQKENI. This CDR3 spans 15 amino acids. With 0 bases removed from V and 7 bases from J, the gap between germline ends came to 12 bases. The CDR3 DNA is TGTGCCAGCTCACCACCGGGGGGGTTCGGTGAAAAACTGTTTTTT. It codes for CASSPPGGFGEKLFF.

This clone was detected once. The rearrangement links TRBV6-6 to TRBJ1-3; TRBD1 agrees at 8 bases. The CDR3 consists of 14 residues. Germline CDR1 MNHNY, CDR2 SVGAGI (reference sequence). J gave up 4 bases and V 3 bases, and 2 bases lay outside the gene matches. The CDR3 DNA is TGTGCCAGCAGTTATGGGGACAGGGGAAACACCATATATTTT. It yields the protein CASSYGDRGNTIYF.

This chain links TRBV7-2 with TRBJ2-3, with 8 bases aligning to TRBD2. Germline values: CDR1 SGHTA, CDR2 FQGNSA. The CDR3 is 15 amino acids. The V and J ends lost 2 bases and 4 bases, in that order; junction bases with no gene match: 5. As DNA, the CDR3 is TGTGCCAGCAGCTTACACGGGGGGGACGCAGATACGCAGTATTTT. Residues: CASSLHGGDADTQYF.

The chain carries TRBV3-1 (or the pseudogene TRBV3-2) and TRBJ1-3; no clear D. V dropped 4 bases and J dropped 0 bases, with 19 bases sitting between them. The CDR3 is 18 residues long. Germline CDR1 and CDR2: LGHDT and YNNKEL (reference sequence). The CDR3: CASSLQTSPMLSGNTIYF. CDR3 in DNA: TGTGCCAGCAGCCTTCAGACATCACCCATGCTCTCTGGAAACACCATATATTTT.

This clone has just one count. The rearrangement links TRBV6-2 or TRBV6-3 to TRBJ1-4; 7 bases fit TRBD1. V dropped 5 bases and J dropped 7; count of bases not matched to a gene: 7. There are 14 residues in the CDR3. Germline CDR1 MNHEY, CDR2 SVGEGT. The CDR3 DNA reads TGTGCCAGCAGTGACCGGGACAGCCCTGAAAAACTGTTTTTT. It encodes CASSDRDSPEKLFF.

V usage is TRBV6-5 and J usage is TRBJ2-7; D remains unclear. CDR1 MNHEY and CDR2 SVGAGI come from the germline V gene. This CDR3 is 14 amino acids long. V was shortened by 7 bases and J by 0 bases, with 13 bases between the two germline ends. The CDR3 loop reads CASTLESSSYEQYF. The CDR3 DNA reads TGTGCCAGCACCTTGGAGTCGAGCTCCTACGAGCAGTACTTC.

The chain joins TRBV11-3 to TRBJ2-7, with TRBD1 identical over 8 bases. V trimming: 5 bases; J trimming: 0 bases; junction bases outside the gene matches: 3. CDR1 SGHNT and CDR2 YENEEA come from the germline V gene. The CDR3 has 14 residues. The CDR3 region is CASSQGAGSYEQYF. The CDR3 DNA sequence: TGTGCCAGCAGCCAGGGGGCCGGCTCCTACGAGCAGTACTTC.

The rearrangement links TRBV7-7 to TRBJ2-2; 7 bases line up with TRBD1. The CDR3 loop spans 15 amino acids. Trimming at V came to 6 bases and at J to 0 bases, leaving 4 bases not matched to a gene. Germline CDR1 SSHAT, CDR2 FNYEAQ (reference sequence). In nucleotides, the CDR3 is TGTGCCAGCAGACCGGACAGGACGAACACCGGGGAGCTGTTTTTT. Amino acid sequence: CASRPDRTNTGELFF. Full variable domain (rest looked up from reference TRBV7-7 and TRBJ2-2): GAGVSQSPRYKVTKRGQDVTLRCDPISSHATLYWYQQALGQGPEFLTYFNYEAQPDKSGLPSDRFSAERPEGSISTLTIQRTEQRDSAMYRCASRPDRTNTGELFFGEGSRLTVL.

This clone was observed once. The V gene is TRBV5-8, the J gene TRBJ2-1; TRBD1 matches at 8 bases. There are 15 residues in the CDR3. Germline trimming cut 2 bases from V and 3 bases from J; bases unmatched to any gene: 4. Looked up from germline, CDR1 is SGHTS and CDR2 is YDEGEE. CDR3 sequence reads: CASSFSGQVYNEQFF. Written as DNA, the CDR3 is TGTGCCAGCAGCTTTTCGGGACAGGTCTACAATGAGCAGTTCTTC.

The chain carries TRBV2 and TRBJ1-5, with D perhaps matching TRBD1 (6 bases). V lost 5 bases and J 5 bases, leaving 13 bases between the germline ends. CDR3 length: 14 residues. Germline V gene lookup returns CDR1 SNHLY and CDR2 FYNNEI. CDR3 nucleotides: TGTGCCAGCAGTCCGGACAGAGGGTATCAGCCCCAGCATTTT. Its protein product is CASSPDRGYQPQHF.

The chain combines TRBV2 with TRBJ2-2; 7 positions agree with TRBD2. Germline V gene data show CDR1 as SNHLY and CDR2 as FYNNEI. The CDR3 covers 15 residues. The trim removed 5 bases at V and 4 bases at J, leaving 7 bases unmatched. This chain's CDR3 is CASSILGGFTGELFF. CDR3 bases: TGTGCCAGCAGTATCCTGGGGGGGTTCACCGGGGAGCTGTTTTTT.

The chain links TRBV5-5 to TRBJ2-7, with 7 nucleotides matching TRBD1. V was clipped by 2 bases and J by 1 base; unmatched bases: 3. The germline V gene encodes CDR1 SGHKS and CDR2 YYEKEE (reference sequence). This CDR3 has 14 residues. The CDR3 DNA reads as TGTGCCAGCAGCTTCCGACAGGGATCCTACGAGCAGTACTTC. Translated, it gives CASSFRQGSYEQYF.

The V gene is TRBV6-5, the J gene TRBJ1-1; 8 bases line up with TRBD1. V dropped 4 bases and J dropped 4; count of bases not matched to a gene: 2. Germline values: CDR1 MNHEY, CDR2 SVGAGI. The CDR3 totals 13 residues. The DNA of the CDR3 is TGTGCCAGCAGTTTCCAGGGGGCCACTGAAGCTTTCTTT. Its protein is CASSFQGATEAFF.

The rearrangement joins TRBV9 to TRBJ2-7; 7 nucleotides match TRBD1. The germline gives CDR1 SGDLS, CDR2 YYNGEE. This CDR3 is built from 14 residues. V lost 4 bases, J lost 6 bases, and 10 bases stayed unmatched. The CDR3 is CASSPLTGAGEQYF. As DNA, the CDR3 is TGTGCCAGCAGCCCCCTCACAGGGGCCGGCGAGCAGTACTTC. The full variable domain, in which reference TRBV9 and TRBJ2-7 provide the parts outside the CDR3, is DSGVTQTPKHLITATGQRVTLRCSPRSGDLSVYWYQQSLDQGLQFLIQYYNGEERAKGNILERFSAQQFPDLHSELNLSSLELGDSALYFCASSPLTGAGEQYFGPGTRLTVT.

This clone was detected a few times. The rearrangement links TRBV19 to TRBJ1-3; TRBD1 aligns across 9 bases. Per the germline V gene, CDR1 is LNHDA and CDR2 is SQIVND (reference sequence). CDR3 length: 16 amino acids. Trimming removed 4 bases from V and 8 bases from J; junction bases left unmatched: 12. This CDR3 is CASSTFTGTGMDTIYF. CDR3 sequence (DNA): TGTGCCAGTAGTACCTTCACCGGGACAGGGATGGACACCATATATTTT.

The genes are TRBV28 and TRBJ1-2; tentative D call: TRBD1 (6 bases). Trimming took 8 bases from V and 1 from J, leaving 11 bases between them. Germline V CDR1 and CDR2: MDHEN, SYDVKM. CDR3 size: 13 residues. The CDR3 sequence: CASRGQNNYGYTF. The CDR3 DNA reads TGTGCCAGCCGGGGACAAAATAACTATGGCTACACCTTC.

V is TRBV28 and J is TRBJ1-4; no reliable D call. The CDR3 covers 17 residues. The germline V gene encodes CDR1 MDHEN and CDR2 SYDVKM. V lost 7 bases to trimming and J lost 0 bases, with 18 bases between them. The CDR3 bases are TGTGCCAGCACCCAGGCGCGGGGTACCGCAACTAATGAAAAACTGTTTTTT. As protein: CASTQARGTATNEKLFF.

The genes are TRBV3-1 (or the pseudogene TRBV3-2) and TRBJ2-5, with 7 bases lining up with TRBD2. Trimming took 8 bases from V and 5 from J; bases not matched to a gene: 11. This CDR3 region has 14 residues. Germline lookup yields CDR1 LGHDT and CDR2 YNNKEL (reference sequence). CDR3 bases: TGTGCCAGCTCCCCTAGCGGAGGGTTGGAGACCCAGTACTTC. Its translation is CASSPSGGLETQYF.

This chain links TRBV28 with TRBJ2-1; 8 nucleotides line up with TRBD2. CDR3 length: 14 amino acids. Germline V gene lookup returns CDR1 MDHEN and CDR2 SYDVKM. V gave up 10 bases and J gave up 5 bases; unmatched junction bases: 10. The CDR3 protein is CATSSGTRHNEQFF. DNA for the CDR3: TGTGCCACTTCCTCCGGGACTAGACACAATGAGCAGTTCTTC.

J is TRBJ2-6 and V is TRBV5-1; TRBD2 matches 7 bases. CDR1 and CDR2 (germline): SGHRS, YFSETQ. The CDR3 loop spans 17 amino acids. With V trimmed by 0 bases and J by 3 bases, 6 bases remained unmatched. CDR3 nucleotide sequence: TGCGCCAGCAGCTTGGCCGGACTAGGAAGTGGGGCCAACGTCCTGACTTTC. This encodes CASSLAGLGSGANVLTF.

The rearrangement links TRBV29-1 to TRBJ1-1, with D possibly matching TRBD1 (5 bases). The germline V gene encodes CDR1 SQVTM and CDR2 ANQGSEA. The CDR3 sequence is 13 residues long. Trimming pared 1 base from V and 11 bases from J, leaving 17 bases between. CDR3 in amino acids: CSVEVTYGGPAFF. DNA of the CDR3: TGCAGCGTTGAAGTCACTTACGGGGGTCCGGCTTTCTTT. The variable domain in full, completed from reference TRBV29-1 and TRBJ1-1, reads SAVISQKPSRDICQRGTSLTIQCQVDSQVTMMFWYRQQPGQSLTLIATANQGSEATYESGFVIDKFPISRPNLTFSTLTVSNMSPEDSSIYLCSVEVTYGGPAFFGQGTRLTVV.

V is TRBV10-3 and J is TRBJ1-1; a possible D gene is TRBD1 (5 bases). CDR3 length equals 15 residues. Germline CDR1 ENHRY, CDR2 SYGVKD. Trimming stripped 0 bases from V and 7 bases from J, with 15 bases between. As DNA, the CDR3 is TGTGCCATCAGTGAGTCGGGCAGGGCGATAAATGAAGCTTTCTTT. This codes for CAISESGRAINEAFF.